The TCR beta chain described here comes from a study of shared clonotypes between healthy human individuals. Study findings and constraints: It was the few donors that limited the genetic and exposure-history diversity represented.

For this clone: The antigen remains unidentified.

Genomic DNA belonging to each subset was distributed in equal measure over several immunoSEQ plates. The protocol was immunoSEQ multiplex PCR, while the TCRdb copy is restricted to in-frame clones and leaves out a portion. The sample records around 500,000 clones, 60% to 85% being singletons. This receptor was taken from a woman in her forties in good health. Some clones in this sample may be carry-over from other donors' samples. The sample taken for sequencing was PBMCs.

The CDR3 spells CAWERDESPLHF. The CDR3 DNA follows: TGTGCCTGGGAAAGGGATGAGTCACCCCTCCACTTT. V usage is TRBV30 and J usage is TRBJ1-6; no definite D call. Between the trimmed V and J ends, which lost 5 bases and 10 bases, there was a span of 12 bases. This CDR3 spans 12 amino acids. The germline V gene has CDR1 GTSNPN and CDR2 SVGIG (reference sequence).